This T cell receptor (beta chain) is from a study of identifying expanded T cells in peripheral blood. Study-wide results and limits: Roughly two-week clone count variance significantly increased as total template count grew. About 1.2 clones differed between technical replicates, versus approximately 17 and 20 over time.

This CDR3 is 16 amino acids long. The ends lost 5 bases at V and 7 bases at J; junction bases unmatched: 17. The germline gives CDR1 MDHEN, CDR2 SYDVKM. Healthy donors had no documented immune events, such as infections, while sampled. Measured with immunoSEQ multiplex PCR; TCRdb has only the in-frame clones, and not every one. The table has more than 50,000 clones, about four fifths seen once. Remarks on this clone: No antigen is known for it.

This chain connects TRBV28 to TRBJ2-7; 7 bases map to TRBD2. Sequencing was carried out using blood. This sequence was found in a person aged 18 to 70 in good health. In nucleotides, the CDR3 is TGTGCCAGCAGTCCCCCGGGGAGGGAGCTGGGGGGGGAGCAGTACTTC. Protein product: CASSPPGRELGGEQYF.